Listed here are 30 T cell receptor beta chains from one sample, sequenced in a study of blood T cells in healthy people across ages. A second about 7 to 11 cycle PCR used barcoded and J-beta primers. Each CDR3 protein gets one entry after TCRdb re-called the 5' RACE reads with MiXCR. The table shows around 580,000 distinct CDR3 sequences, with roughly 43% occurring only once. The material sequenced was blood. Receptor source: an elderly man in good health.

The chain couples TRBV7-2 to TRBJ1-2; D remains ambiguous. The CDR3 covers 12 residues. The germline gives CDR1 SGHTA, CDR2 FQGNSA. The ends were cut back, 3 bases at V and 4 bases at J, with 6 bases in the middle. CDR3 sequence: CASSFTAYGYTF. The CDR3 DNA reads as TGTGCCAGCAGCTTCACGGCCTATGGCTACACCTTC.

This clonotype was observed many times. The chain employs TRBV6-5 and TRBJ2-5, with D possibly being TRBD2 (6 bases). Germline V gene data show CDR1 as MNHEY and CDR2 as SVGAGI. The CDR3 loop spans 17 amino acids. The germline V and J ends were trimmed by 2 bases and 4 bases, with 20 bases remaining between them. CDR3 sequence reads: CASSYRLASLGTETQYF. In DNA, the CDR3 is TGTGCCAGCAGTTACCGGCTAGCGTCTCTGGGGACAGAGACCCAGTACTTC.

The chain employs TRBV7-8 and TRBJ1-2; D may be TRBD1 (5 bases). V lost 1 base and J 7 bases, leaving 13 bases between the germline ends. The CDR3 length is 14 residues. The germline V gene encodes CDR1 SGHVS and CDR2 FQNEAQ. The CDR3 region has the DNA TGTGCCAGCAGCTTAGAAATGGGGCGGGTTGGCTACACCTTC. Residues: CASSLEMGRVGYTF. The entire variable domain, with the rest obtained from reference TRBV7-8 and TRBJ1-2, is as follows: GAGVSQSPRYKVAKRGQDVALRCDPISGHVSLFWYQQALGQGPEFLTYFQNEAQLDKSGLPSDRFFAERPEGSVSTLKIQRTQQEDSAVYLCASSLEMGRVGYTFGSGTRLTVV.

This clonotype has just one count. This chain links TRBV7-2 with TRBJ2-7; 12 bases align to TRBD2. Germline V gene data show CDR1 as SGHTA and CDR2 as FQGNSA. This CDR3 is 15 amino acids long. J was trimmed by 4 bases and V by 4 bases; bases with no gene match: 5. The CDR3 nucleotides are TGTGCCAGCAGCTCCGGACTAGCGGGACTTTACGAGCAGTACTTC. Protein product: CASSSGLAGLYEQYF. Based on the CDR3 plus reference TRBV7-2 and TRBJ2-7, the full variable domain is GAGVSQSPSNKVTEKGKDVELRCDPISGHTALYWYRQSLGQGLEFLIYFQGNSAPDKSGLPSDRFSAERTGGSVSTLTIQRTQQEDSAVYLCASSSGLAGLYEQYFGPGTRLTVT.

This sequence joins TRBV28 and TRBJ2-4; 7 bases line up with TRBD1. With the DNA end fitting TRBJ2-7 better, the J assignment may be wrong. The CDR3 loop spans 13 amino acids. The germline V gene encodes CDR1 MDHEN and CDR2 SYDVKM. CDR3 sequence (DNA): TGTGCCAGCAGATGGACAGGAATAAACGAGCAGTACTTC. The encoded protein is CASRWTGINEQYF.

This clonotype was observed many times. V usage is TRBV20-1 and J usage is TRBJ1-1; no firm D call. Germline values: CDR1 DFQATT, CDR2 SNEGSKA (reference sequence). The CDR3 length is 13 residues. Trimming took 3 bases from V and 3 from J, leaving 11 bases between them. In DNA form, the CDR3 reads TGCAGTGCTAGTCTCTCCGGCTACACTGAAGCTTTCTTT. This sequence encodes CSASLSGYTEAFF.

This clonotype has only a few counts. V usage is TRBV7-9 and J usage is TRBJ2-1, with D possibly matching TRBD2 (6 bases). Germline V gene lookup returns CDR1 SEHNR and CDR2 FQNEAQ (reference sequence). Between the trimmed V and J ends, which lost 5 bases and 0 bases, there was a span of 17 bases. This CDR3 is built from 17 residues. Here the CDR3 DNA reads TGTGCCAGCAGCCCCTCGGAGGGGTCGAGCTCCTACAATGAGCAGTTCTTC. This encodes CASSPSEGSSSYNEQFF.

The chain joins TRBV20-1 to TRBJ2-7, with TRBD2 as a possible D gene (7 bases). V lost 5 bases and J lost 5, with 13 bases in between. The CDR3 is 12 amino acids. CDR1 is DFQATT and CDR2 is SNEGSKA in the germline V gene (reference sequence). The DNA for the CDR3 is TGCAGTGCTGGGAGGGGGTACAACGAGCAGTACTTC. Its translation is CSAGRGYNEQYF.

The CDR3 protein is CSAEALEGRDHQPQHF. The DNA of the CDR3 is TGCAGTGCGGAGGCCCTCGAGGGCCGGGATCATCAGCCCCAGCATTTT. The genes are TRBV20-1 and TRBJ1-5, with D unclear. Trimming took 6 bases from V and 5 from J, leaving 23 bases between them. Germline values: CDR1 DFQATT, CDR2 SNEGSKA (reference sequence). CDR3 length: 16 amino acids.

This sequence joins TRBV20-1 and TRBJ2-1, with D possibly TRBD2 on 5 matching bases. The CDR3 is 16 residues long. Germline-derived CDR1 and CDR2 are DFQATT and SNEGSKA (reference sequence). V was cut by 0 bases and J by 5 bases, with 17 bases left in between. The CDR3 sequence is CSARDQGTSKDNEQFF. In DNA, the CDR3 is TGCAGTGCTAGAGATCAAGGTACTAGTAAGGACAATGAGCAGTTCTTC.

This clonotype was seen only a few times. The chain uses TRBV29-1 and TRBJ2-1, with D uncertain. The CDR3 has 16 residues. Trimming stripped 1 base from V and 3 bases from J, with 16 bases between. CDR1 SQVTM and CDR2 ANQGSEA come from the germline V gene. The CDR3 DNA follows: TGCAGCGTTGAAGGTAGTAGGGAACCTCACTACAATGAGCAGTTCTTC. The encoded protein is CSVEGSREPHYNEQFF.

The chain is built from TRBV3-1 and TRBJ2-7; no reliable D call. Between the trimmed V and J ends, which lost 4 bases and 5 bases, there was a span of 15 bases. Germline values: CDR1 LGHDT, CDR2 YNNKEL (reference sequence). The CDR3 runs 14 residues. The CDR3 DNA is TGTGCCAGCAGCCCCTCGGACGGTGGGGACGAGCAGTACTTC. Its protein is CASSPSDGGDEQYF.

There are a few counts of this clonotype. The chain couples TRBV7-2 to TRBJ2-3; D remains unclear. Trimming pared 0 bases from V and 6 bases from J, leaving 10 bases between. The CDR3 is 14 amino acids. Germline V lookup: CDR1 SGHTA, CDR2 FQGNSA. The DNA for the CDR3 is TGTGCCAGCAGCTTAGCGCCACCGACTGATACGCAGTATTTT. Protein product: CASSLAPPTDTQYF.

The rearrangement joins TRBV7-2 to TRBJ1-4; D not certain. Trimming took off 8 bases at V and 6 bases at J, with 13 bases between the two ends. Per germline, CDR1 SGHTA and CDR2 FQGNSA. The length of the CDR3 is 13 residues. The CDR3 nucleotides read TGTGCCAGCTCCGAGGTGTCGTATGAAAAACTGTTTTTT. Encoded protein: CASSEVSYEKLFF.

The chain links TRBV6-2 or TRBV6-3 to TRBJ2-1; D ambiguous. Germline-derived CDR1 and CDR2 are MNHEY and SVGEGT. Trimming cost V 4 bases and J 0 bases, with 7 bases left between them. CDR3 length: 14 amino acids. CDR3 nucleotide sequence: TGTGCCAGCAGTTCCGCGGACTCCTACAATGAGCAGTTCTTC. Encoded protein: CASSSADSYNEQFF.

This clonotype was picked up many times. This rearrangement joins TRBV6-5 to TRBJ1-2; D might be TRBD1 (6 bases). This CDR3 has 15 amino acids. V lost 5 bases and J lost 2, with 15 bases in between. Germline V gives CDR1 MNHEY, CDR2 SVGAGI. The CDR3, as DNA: TGTGCCAGCAGTATCACAGGGATAGGGAACTATGGCTACACCTTC. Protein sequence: CASSITGIGNYGYTF.

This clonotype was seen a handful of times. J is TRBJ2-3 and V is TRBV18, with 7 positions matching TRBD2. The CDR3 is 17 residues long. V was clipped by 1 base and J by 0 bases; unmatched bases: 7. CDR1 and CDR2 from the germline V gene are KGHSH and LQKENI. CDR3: CASSPRASGVSTDTQYF. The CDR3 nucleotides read TGTGCCAGCTCACCACGAGCGAGCGGGGTTAGCACAGATACGCAGTATTTT.

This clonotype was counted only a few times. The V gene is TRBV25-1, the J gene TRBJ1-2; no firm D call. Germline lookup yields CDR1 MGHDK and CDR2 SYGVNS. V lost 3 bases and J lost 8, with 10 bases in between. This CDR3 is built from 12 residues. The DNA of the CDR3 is TGTGCCAGCAGTGAGCCGACGCGAGGCTACACCTTC. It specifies CASSEPTRGYTF.

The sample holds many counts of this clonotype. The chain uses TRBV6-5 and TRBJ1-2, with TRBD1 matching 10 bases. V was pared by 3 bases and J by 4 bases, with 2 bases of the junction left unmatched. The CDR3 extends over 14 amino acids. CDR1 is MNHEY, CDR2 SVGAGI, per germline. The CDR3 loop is CASSYRQGAYGYTF. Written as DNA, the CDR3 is TGTGCCAGCAGTTATAGACAGGGGGCCTATGGCTACACCTTC.

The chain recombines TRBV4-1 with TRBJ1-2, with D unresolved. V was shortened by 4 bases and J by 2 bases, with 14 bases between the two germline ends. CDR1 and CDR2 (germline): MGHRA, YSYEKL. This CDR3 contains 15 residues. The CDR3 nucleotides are TGCGCCAGCAGCCCCTCCTCTGGGCAAAACTATGGCTACACCTTC. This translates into CASSPSSGQNYGYTF.

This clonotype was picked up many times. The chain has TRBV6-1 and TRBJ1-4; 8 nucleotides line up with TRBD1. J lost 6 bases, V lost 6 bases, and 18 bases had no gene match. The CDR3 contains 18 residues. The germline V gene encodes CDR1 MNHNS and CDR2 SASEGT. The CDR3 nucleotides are TGTGCCAGCAGCCAAACAGGGGGTGGCCCCCGAGCCGATGAAAAACTGTTTTTT. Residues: CASSQTGGGPRADEKLFF.

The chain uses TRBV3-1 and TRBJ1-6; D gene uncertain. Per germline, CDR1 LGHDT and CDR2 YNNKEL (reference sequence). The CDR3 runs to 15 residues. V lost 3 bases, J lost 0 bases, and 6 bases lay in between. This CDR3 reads CASSQKSSYNSPLHF. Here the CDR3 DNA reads TGTGCCAGCAGCCAGAAGAGCTCCTATAATTCACCCCTCCACTTT.

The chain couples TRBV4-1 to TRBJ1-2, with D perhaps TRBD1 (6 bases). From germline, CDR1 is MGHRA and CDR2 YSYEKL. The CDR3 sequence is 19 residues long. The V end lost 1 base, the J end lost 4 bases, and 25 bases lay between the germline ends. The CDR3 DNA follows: TGCGCCAGCAGCCAAGTTAGTTTGTTGAGAGACAGGATGTTCTATGGCTACACCTTC. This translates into CASSQVSLLRDRMFYGYTF.

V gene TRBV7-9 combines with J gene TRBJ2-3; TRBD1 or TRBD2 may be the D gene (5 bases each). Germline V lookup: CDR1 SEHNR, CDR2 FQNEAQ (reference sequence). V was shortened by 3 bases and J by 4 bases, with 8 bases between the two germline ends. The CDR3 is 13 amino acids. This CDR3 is CASSFGAADTQYF. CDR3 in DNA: TGTGCCAGCAGCTTCGGGGCCGCAGATACGCAGTATTTT. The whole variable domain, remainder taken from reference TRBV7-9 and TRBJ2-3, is DTGVSQNPRHKITKRGQNVTFRCDPISEHNRLYWYRQTLGQGPEFLTYFQNEAQLEKSRLLSDRFSAERPKGSFSTLEIQRTEQGDSAMYLCASSFGAADTQYFGPGTRLTVL.

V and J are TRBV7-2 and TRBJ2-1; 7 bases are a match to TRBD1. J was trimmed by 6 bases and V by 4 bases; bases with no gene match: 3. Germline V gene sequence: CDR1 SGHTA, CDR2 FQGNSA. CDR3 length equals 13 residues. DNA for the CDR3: TGTGCCAGCAGCTCCCCAGGGGGCAATGAGCAGTTCTTC. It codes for CASSSPGGNEQFF.

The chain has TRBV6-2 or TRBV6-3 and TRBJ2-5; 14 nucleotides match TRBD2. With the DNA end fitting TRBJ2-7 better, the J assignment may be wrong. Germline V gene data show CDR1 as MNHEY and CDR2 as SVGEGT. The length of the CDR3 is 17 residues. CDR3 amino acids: CASSYGLAGGTSYEQYF. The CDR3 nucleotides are TGTGCCAGCAGTTACGGACTAGCGGGGGGAACATCCTACGAGCAGTACTTC.

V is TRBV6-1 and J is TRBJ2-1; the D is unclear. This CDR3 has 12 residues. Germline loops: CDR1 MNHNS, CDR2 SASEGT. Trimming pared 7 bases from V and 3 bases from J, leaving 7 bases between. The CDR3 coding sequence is TGTGCCAGCAAGTACAGCTACAATGAGCAGTTCTTC. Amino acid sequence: CASKYSYNEQFF.

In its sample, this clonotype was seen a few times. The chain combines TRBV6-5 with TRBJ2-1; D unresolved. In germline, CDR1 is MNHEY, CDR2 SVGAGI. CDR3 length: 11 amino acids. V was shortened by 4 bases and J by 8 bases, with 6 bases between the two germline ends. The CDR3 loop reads CASSSWDEQFF. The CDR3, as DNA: TGTGCCAGCAGTTCGTGGGATGAGCAGTTCTTC.

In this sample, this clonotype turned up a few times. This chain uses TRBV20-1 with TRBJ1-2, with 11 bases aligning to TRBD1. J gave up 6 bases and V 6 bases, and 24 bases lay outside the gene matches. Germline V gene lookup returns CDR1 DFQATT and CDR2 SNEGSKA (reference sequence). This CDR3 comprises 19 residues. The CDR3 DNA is TGCAGTGCCCCGACGATCTTAGGACAGGGGGCCGCCAAGATGGATGGCTACACCTTC. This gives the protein CSAPTILGQGAAKMDGYTF.

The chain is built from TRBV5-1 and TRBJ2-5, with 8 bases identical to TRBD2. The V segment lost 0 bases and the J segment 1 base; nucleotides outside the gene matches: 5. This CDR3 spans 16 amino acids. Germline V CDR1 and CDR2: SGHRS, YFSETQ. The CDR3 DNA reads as TGCGCCAGCAGCTTGGGGGTTAGCGGGGTCCAAGAGACCCAGTACTTC. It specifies CASSLGVSGVQETQYF.